Reported below is one T cell receptor (beta chain). Its antigen target is currently unknown. Base qualities are missing; no much larger clone stands one base away. The data were obtained in a study of cytomegalovirus exposure and HLA in healthy donors (dated by TCRdb to between 2016 and 2019). Some background on the complete study: According to an earlier analysis of around 600 of the donors, about 179 million T cells yielded 117 million unique TCR beta sequences and around 300 Gb of sequence data. Class I and class II HLA loci were covered by the typing at four-digit resolution. Approximately 300 gigabases of sequencing data and around 80 million unique TCR sequences made up an early release that covered 500 to 650 HLA-typed donors. The number of typed donors differed by locus: about 620-630 for A, B, C, DRB1 and DQB1; about 520 for DQA1; about 600 for DPA1; and some 450 for DPB1. In a later analysis, previously published TCR beta repertoires from 500 to 750 donors were re-analyzed and high-resolution HLA genotyping was added so that TCR occurrence patterns could be studied. Because of strong linkage in the cohort, roughly five DR-DQ haplotypes were treated as single units for association and clustering. Every discovery cohort repertoire had been produced on one sequencing platform. Along with the roughly 670-subject first cohort, a separate validation cohort of some 130 different subjects was used. Among roughly 370 genotyped donors of the cohort, an average of approximately 250,000 unique TCR beta nucleotide sequences were sequenced per donor, 15% to 20% of them non-productive. Donor age, sex, ethnicity and CMV serostatus were compiled alongside the repertoire data. In the later analysis, no new phenotypic data were used to find candidate immune exposures; instead, reliance was placed on TCR beta sequences and their occurrence across donors. To predict cytomegalovirus infection status, the study brought together high-throughput TCR immunosequencing, statistical association of individual TCRs with disease status, and machine learning. An earlier analysis of several hundred of the donors applied high-throughput TCR beta sequencing to assess whether each TCR beta V gene segment acted as functional or pseudogenic. Genome-wide SNP genotypes for about three fifths of the roughly 670 donors were used in a later genetic analysis, which treated that subset as a discovery cohort. Of the roughly 400 genotyped donors, around 81% fell in the genetic ancestry cluster associated with self-reported Caucasian donors. The study aimed to test whether signatures of past pathogen exposure could be identified by cataloging public T cell receptors. The study profiled the T cell repertoires of about 720 subjects by immunosequencing and related them to cytomegalovirus serostatus. The paper's findings and limits, for the study overall: When HLA alleles, especially DR and DQ, strongly co-occurred, TCR associations were difficult to assign to individual alleles. It was suggested by the authors that the approach could potentially be generalized to other disease states and immunological phenotypes. In vitro tests confirmed that a few of the cytomegalovirus-associated TCR beta chains recognize cytomegalovirus antigens. The classifier was reported to diagnose cytomegalovirus status with high specificity and sensitivity in both the original cohort and the validation cohort. According to a later analysis, most CMV-associated TCR beta chains appeared to be HLA-restricted, and the HLA associations seemed to be driven largely by CMV exposure. Compared with the roughly 700-donor mean, donors in an Asian-associated ancestry cluster had fewer N-insertions in productive TCRs, according to a later genetic analysis. Because counts were too low, seventeen rarely observed V segments, including chromosome 9 orphons, were left out of the earlier analysis of several hundred of the donors. While some public TCRs were present in many individuals, most TCR sequences turned up only very rarely across donors. CMV serostatus was the only immune exposure information available for the cohort. A later analysis associated 15,000 to 20,000 TCR beta sequences with specific HLA alleles at a false discovery rate of 0.05. A cluster of highly shared sequence variants was judged likely to represent a technical artifact of the sequencing pipeline. Linkage disequilibrium might explain the correlated functional status among segregating V segments, but an unknown experimental factor could not be excluded. A later analysis found that TCR association rates varied across HLA loci, with DRB1 alleles showing the most associated TCRs and HLA-C alleles the fewest. In an earlier analysis of a few hundred of the donors, most TCR beta V segments were observed in productive rearrangements about 87% or about 30% of the time, broadly matching IMGT annotations. In this cohort, only TCR beta chains were sequenced, and detectable features were limited by the absence of alpha or paired-chain data. Roughly uniform sequencing depth across donors was assumed in presence/absence analyses, although this assumption may not hold. Because some donors lacked HLA typing at each locus, the association tests relied only on the typed subset. A further reported finding was that TCR beta sequences accurately predicted the HLA-A and HLA-B alleles for most subjects in the first cohort. A later analysis reported that several top co-occurrence clusters appeared linked to parvovirus B19, influenza, CMV and Epstein-Barr virus. A later analysis found that HLA-associated TCR beta chains were more clonally expanded and had lower generation probabilities than equally common non-associated chains. The study listed 164 TCR beta chains as associated with cytomegalovirus. V-gene and J-gene trimming of TCR beta chains was associated with a missense DCLRE1C variant in a later genetic analysis, and the association was replicated in an independent cohort. Because the 87-base-pair reads could not distinguish some IMGT-functional V segments, including TRBV6-2 and TRBV6-3, those segments were excluded.

Taken from the germline V gene (reference sequence), the CDR1 and CDR2 loops are GTSNPN and SVGIG. The CDR3 has 13 amino acids, counting the end cysteine and phenylalanine. The kept DNA is CDR3 alone, 39 bases in frame from the first base. Relative to germline, V is missing 3 bases and J is missing 5 bases, with 1 base of the junction outside any gene match. Library preparation used the immunoSEQ multiplex PCR assay. For the multiplex PCR, a mixture combining 60 forward primers for TCR Vbeta segments and 13 reverse primers for TCR Jbeta segments was used. The CDR3 region of rearranged TCR beta genes was amplified from genomic DNA by a multiplex PCR assay. The Illumina HiSeq System was used to sequence the amplified TCR beta libraries as 87-base-pair reads. Per the authors' processing: A later analysis tallied roughly 78 million unique TCR beta chains across the 666 repertoires, and some 10 million of those chains were shared by two or more donors. Raw reads were error-corrected and collapsed into unique sequences with a nearest-neighbor algorithm that merged closely related sequences to remove PCR and sequencing errors. V, D and J gene segments were assigned by aligning CDR3 sequences to IMGT reference sequences. For a sequence to be retained, a match of at least six nucleotides to both a V gene segment and a J gene segment was required. A rearrangement was called productive if the CDR3 had no stop codons and remained in frame with V and J, and every other rearrangement was called non-productive. Following IMGT convention, CDR3 was defined as the stretch from the second conserved V-encoded cysteine up to the conserved J-encoded phenylalanine. The earlier analysis of approximately 500 of the donors excluded sequences that lacked an unambiguous match to a single V gene segment. In an earlier analysis of some 590 of the donors, a V segment was called functional when productive rearrangements were above 56.7%, and segregating when the standard deviation between donors exceeded 5%. A statistical classification framework was built to diagnose cytomegalovirus status from the catalog of TCR beta chain sequences. V and J gene assignment, in a later analysis, came from comparing TCR nucleotide sequences with IMGT/GENE-DB human TR gene sequences. In a later analysis, CDR3 sequences and most-parsimonious VDJ recombination scenarios were assigned using the TCRdist pipeline. In a later analysis, each TCR beta chain was defined by its CDR3 amino acid sequence together with its V-gene family, and reads without a unique V-gene family were excluded. As a way to deal with suspected cross-contamination and a sequencing artifact, a later analysis dropped 500 to 700 nucleotide sequences that were highly shared and had low generation probability. For each public chain, a later analysis derived a clonal expansion index from normalized ranks of inferred template counts within each repertoire. A later analysis computed generation probabilities with a VDJ recombination model fitted to out-of-frame rearrangements, and checked the results against IGoR. In a later analysis, hypergeometric tests were used to score TCR-TCR, TCR-HLA and TCR-CMV co-occurrence, with a repertoire-size bias correction applied to TCR pairs. False discovery rates were estimated in a later analysis by permuting HLA or CMV assignments 20 times. In a later analysis, co-occurring TCRs were grouped using DBSCAN, with TCRdist sequence similarity added in when clustering inside HLA-allele-positive subsets. Repertoires with fewer than 30,000 or more than 120,000 public chains were left out of co-occurrence clustering, as were four to six repertoires with anomalous nucleotide sharing. Held by TCRdb, this immuneACCESS table contains in-frame sequences only and omits some clones. Under half of the omission traces to an unresolved V gene where checked; the cause of the rest is unknown. V and J calls and clone size are copied from that table; D and trimming were computed from the DNA. The sample table lists 200,000 to 250,000 clones, about 74% of them with a count of one. The top ten constitute around 15% of the sample.

In total, over 600 healthy bone marrow donors made up the cohort. All cohort members were sampled while nominally healthy, although unrecorded immune exposures were likely present. The donor was CMV seronegative and belonged to the group of several hundred seronegative cohort members. A peripheral blood sample was collected from each donor, and TCR beta sequencing was performed on peripheral blood mononuclear cells. Genomic DNA extraction from the blood cell samples was performed with the Qiagen DNeasy Blood Extraction Kit. Input material: PBMCs. The clonotype originates from a man between 35 and 55 years old in good health and CMV-seronegative. The rearranged segments are TRBV30 and TRBJ2-5, and 12 bases in between align with TRBD2. The CDR3 protein: CAWRTSGSETQYF. The DNA is as follows: TGTGCCTGGAGGACTAGCGGGAGTGAGACCCAGTACTTC.